There are a few counts of the clone carrying this T cell receptor (beta chain). Cohorts were assigned according to the clinical history that participants reported. Original methodology: Reference gene primer amplification yielded estimated nucleated cell counts. This table comes from immunoSEQ multiplex PCR, and its TCRdb copy is limited to in-frame clones, with some not included. V, J and clone size derive from that table, while D and trimming were established from the DNA sequence. The data hold about 290,000 clones, with around 90% observed a single time. This sample was taken from a study of blood T cell repertoires in COVID-19. For the study at large: Sites in the United States, Italy and Spain provided acute and convalescent COVID-19 samples.

Germline CDR1 KGHSH, CDR2 LQKENI. The CDR3 has 16 amino acids. V was pared by 3 bases and J by 0 bases, with 2 bases of the junction left unmatched. The sample was PBMCs or T cells enriched from blood (not recorded which). This clonotype was sampled from a woman in her 40s who had recovered from COVID-19. The chain has TRBV18 and TRBJ1-3; 10 nucleotides line up with TRBD1. The CDR3 here is CASSPGQGLSGNTIYF. Here the CDR3 DNA reads TGTGCCAGCTCACCGGGACAGGGGCTCTCTGGAAACACCATATATTTT.